Shown below are 25 T cell receptor beta chains from a single sample sequenced in a study of T cell changes during pregnancy in multiple sclerosis. The method was immunoSEQ multiplex PCR; TCRdb's version includes in-frame clones alone and lacks a portion of them. The sample lists 35,000 to 45,000 clones; 93% were seen once. Source: CD4+ T cells from peripheral blood mononuclear cells, taken in the first trimester of pregnancy. The receptors derive from a female donor with multiple sclerosis, enrolled in a pregnancy study.

The chain couples TRBV15 to TRBJ1-1; no clear D gene. Germline CDR1 reads LNHNV; CDR2 reads YYDKDF (reference sequence). This CDR3 has 15 residues. Between the trimmed V and J ends, which lost 1 base and 0 bases, there was a span of 9 bases. CDR3 in amino acids: CATSRGRPMNTEAFF. DNA for the CDR3: TGTGCCACCAGCAGAGGCAGGCCCATGAACACTGAAGCTTTCTTT.

A few counts support this clone. The CDR3 is CASSLAHRDHEQYF. CDR3 nucleotide sequence: TGTGCCAGCAGCTTGGCCCACAGGGACCACGAGCAGTACTTC. The gene calls are TRBV5-4 and TRBJ2-7; D may be TRBD1 (6 bases). V lost 0 bases to trimming and J lost 5 bases, with 12 bases between them. Germline V gene sequence: CDR1 SGHNT, CDR2 YYREEE (reference sequence). The CDR3 runs to 14 residues.

The rearrangement uses TRBV19 and TRBJ1-5, with D possibly TRBD1 on 6 matching bases. The CDR3 extends over 12 amino acids. V gave up 10 bases and J gave up 4 bases, with 11 bases separating them. Germline lookup yields CDR1 LNHDA and CDR2 SQIVND (reference sequence). Here the CDR3 DNA reads TGTGCCATACAGGGACCGAATCAGCCCCAGCATTTT. It is translated as CAIQGPNQPQHF.

This clone has only a few counts. The chain has TRBV5-4 and TRBJ1-2, with 9 positions matching TRBD1. This CDR3 has 15 residues. The J segment lost 3 bases and the V segment lost 4 bases, leaving 7 bases of the junction unmatched. CDR1 is SGHNT, CDR2 YYREEE, per germline (reference sequence). The CDR3 region is CASSLWDREDYGYTF. CDR3 DNA: TGTGCCAGCAGCCTCTGGGACAGGGAGGACTATGGCTACACCTTC.

This clone was detected only once. The chain combines TRBV6-6 with TRBJ2-7, with D possibly TRBD2 on 5 matching bases. The CDR3 loop spans 15 amino acids. V lost 2 bases and J lost 0, with 11 bases in between. Per the germline V gene, CDR1 is MNHNY and CDR2 is SVGAGI (reference sequence). The CDR3 region is CASSYGVGSSYEQYF. The CDR3 bases are TGTGCCAGCAGTTACGGAGTGGGGAGCTCCTACGAGCAGTACTTC.

This clone was counted only a few times. The chain carries TRBV7-9 and TRBJ2-5; TRBD2 aligns across 12 bases. The CDR3 runs 16 residues. Germline trimming cut 2 bases from V and 1 base from J; bases unmatched to any gene: 2. CDR1 is SEHNR and CDR2 is FQNEAQ in the germline V gene (reference sequence). This CDR3 reads CASSLTSGRFQETQYF. In nucleotides, the CDR3 is TGTGCCAGCAGCTTAACTAGCGGGAGGTTCCAAGAGACCCAGTACTTC.

The V gene is TRBV30, the J gene TRBJ2-2; 8 bases are shared with TRBD2. With V trimmed by 3 bases and J by 1 base, 10 bases remained unmatched. The CDR3 runs to 17 residues. CDR1 and CDR2 from the germline V gene are GTSNPN and SVGIG (reference sequence). CDR3 nucleotides: TGTGCCTGGAGACACGGAAGACTAGCGAGGAACACCGGGGAGCTGTTTTTT. As protein: CAWRHGRLARNTGELFF.

The V and J genes are TRBV30 and TRBJ1-5, with TRBD1 matching over 11 bases. Germline V gene data show CDR1 as GTSNPN and CDR2 as SVGIG (reference sequence). This CDR3 is 15 amino acids long. V trimming: 0 bases; J trimming: 6 bases; junction bases outside the gene matches: 4. This chain's CDR3 is CAWSVGGTGGQPQHF. DNA of the CDR3: TGTGCCTGGAGTGTAGGTGGGACAGGGGGTCAGCCCCAGCATTTT.

The chain joins TRBV28 to TRBJ2-1, with D hard to call. The CDR3 covers 12 residues. V was trimmed by 6 bases and J by 10 bases, leaving 13 bases between them. Germline V gene lookup returns CDR1 MDHEN and CDR2 SYDVKM. The DNA of the CDR3 is TGTGCCAGCAGCCTACGCGGTGGGGAGCAGTTCTTC. This encodes CASSLRGGEQFF.

The CDR3 region has the DNA TGTGCCAGCAGCCCGGGACATCACCTAGGCACTGAAGCTTTCTTT. Translation gives CASSPGHHLGTEAFF. The J gene is TRBJ1-1, the V gene TRBV7-9; D might be TRBD1 (6 bases). CDR3 size: 15 residues. Trimming stripped 5 bases from V and 4 bases from J, with 17 bases between. CDR1 is SEHNR and CDR2 is FQNEAQ in the germline V gene (reference sequence).

The gene calls are TRBV6-5 and TRBJ2-5, with 9 positions matching TRBD1. The tail of the sequence fits TRBJ2-7 better, so the J call may be wrong. Germline values: CDR1 MNHEY, CDR2 SVGAGI. This CDR3 has 13 amino acids. The CDR3 here is CASRRQGAYEQYF. The CDR3 nucleotides are TGTGCCAGCAGACGACAGGGGGCCTACGAGCAGTACTTC.

This chain uses TRBV19 with TRBJ2-1; 13 nucleotides align to TRBD2. This CDR3 spans 17 amino acids. The germline V gene has CDR1 LNHDA and CDR2 SQIVND (reference sequence). V shed 3 bases, J shed 7 bases, and the junction held 9 bases outside the gene matches. The CDR3 region is CASSIWTSGSLTNEQFF. CDR3 DNA sequence: TGTGCCAGTAGTATCTGGACTAGCGGGAGTCTTACTAATGAGCAGTTCTTC.

V and J are TRBV5-1 and TRBJ1-4; perhaps TRBD1 as D (6 bases). The V end was cut by 4 bases, the J end by 8 bases, with 27 bases between. The CDR3 runs to 18 residues. The V gene's germline CDR1 is SGHRS and CDR2 YFSETQ. The CDR3 reads CASSPDRLSSVGNEKLFF. The CDR3 bases are TGCGCCAGCAGCCCCGACAGGCTCTCGTCTGTGGGGAACGAAAAACTGTTTTTT.

For this clone: At one of its ends the junction is not consistent with the germline gene, which may arise from a read error. The CDR3 nucleotides read TGTGCCACCGGCAGGAGCTCTGGAAACACCATATATTTT. Translating gives CATGRSSGNTIYF. The chain couples TRBV15 to TRBJ1-3; D remains ambiguous. Germline V gene lookup returns CDR1 LNHNV and CDR2 YYDKDF (reference sequence). The CDR3 has 13 residues.

V is TRBV5-1 and J is TRBJ2-1; 9 positions match TRBD2. With 2 bases clipped from V and 6 bases from J, the junction kept 9 bases outside the gene matches. CDR1 and CDR2 (germline): SGHRS, YFSETQ. The CDR3 length is 16 residues. In nucleotides, the CDR3 is TGCGCCAGCAGCTTCAGAGCGGGAGGTGGGGGCAATGAGCAGTTCTTC. Protein: CASSFRAGGGGNEQFF.

This chain joins TRBV5-1 and TRBJ2-3, with 9 bases fitting TRBD1. With V trimmed by 0 bases and J by 4 bases, 6 bases remained unmatched. Germline assignment: CDR1 SGHRS and CDR2 YFSETQ. The CDR3 length is 16 residues. The CDR3 DNA sequence: TGCGCCAGCAGCTTGGCCCCGGACAGGGGCCCAGATACGCAGTATTTT. It specifies CASSLAPDRGPDTQYF.

By share, this clone counts as medium-sized. The J gene is TRBJ1-4, the V gene TRBV12-5; tentative D call: TRBD1 (5 bases). V was clipped by 6 bases and J by 8 bases, with 16 bases between them. CDR3 length: 14 amino acids. Germline V gives CDR1 LGHNT, CDR2 FRNRAP. This chain's CDR3 is CASGKAGRDEKLFF. CDR3 nucleotide sequence: TGTGCTAGTGGCAAAGCAGGGCGCGACGAAAAACTGTTTTTT. The full variable domain, completed using reference TRBV12-5 and TRBJ1-4, is DARVTQTPRHKVTEMGQEVTMRCQPILGHNTVFWYRQTMMQGLELLAYFRNRAPLDDSGMPKDRFSAEMPDATLATLKIQPSEPRDSAVYFCASGKAGRDEKLFFGSGTQLSVL.

The chain links TRBV14 to TRBJ1-1; the D gene is possibly TRBD1 (6 bases). CDR3 size: 15 residues. The V end was cut by 2 bases, the J end by 0 bases, with 10 bases between. The V gene's germline CDR1 is SGHDN and CDR2 FVKESK. The CDR3, as DNA: TGTGCCAGCAGCCAAAATCAGGGGATGAACACTGAAGCTTTCTTT. It yields the protein CASSQNQGMNTEAFF.

The count of this clone is one. This rearrangement joins TRBV5-4 to TRBJ1-5; no clear D. Deletions cut 1 base from V and 0 bases from J, with 5 bases between. The germline V gene encodes CDR1 SGHNT and CDR2 YYREEE (reference sequence). The CDR3 covers 14 residues. CDR3 amino acids: CASSLPGSNQPQHF. The CDR3 DNA sequence: TGTGCCAGCAGCTTGCCAGGTAGCAATCAGCCCCAGCATTTT. Variable domain in full (rest from reference TRBV5-4 and TRBJ1-5): ETGVTQSPTHLIKTRGQQVTLRCSSQSGHNTVSWYQQALGQGPQFIFQYYREEENGRGNFPPRFSGLQFPNYSSELNVNALELDDSALYLCASSLPGSNQPQHFGDGTRLSIL.

The chain combines TRBV10-3 with TRBJ1-1; 9 bases map to TRBD1. Trimming at V came to 6 bases and at J to 3 bases, leaving 8 bases not matched to a gene. Germline-derived CDR1 and CDR2 are ENHRY and SYGVKD. The CDR3 is 15 amino acids. The CDR3 DNA is TGTGCCATCAGAAGACGACAGGGGGTGGACACTGAAGCTTTCTTT. It yields the protein CAIRRRQGVDTEAFF.

Here the CDR3 reads CASSRGLAGGPDEQYF. CDR3 sequence (DNA): TGTGCCAGCAGCAGGGGACTAGCGGGGGGGCCCGATGAGCAGTACTTC. The chain has TRBV5-4 and TRBJ2-7; 16 bases line up with TRBD2. The trim removed 4 bases at V and 7 bases at J, leaving 8 bases unmatched. CDR3 length: 16 amino acids. The germline gives CDR1 SGHNT, CDR2 YYREEE (reference sequence). The full variable domain, in which reference TRBV5-4 and TRBJ2-7 provide the parts outside the CDR3, is ETGVTQSPTHLIKTRGQQVTLRCSSQSGHNTVSWYQQALGQGPQFIFQYYREEENGRGNFPPRFSGLQFPNYSSELNVNALELDDSALYLCASSRGLAGGPDEQYFGPGTRLTVT.

The J gene is TRBJ2-3, the V gene TRBV9; 15 nucleotides agree with TRBD2. Looked up from germline, CDR1 is SGDLS and CDR2 is YYNGEE. The J segment lost 1 base and the V segment lost 3 bases, leaving 9 bases of the junction unmatched. The CDR3 totals 19 residues. The CDR3 loop reads CASSAGLAGGGIRTDTQYF. CDR3 sequence (DNA): TGTGCCAGCAGCGCGGGACTAGCGGGAGGTGGAATACGCACAGATACGCAGTATTTT.

This clone was counted a single time. This CDR3 is CASSLEDSRNEKLFF. The CDR3 DNA reads as TGCGCCAGCAGCTTGGAGGACAGTCGTAATGAAAAACTGTTTTTT. The chain carries TRBV5-1 and TRBJ1-4; D perhaps matches TRBD1 (6 bases). The CDR3 sequence is 15 residues long. The ends were cut back, 0 bases at V and 4 bases at J, with 10 bases in the middle. Germline CDR1 is SGHRS and CDR2 is YFSETQ.

CDR3 sequence (DNA): TGCGCCAGCAGAACCTCAGGTTCTAGCACAGATACGCAGTATTTT. This codes for CASRTSGSSTDTQYF. The chain combines TRBV5-1 with TRBJ2-3, with unresolved D. From germline, CDR1 is SGHRS and CDR2 YFSETQ. V lost 5 bases, J lost 0 bases, and 13 bases lay in between. The CDR3 is 15 residues long.

The rearrangement uses TRBV28 and TRBJ1-1; D remains ambiguous. Germline values: CDR1 MDHEN, CDR2 SYDVKM. The CDR3 totals 14 residues. Trimming left V 1 base short and J 0 bases short, with 6 bases between. As DNA, the CDR3 is TGTGCCAGCAGTTTATCCCAGATGAACACTGAAGCTTTCTTT. Protein sequence: CASSLSQMNTEAFF.